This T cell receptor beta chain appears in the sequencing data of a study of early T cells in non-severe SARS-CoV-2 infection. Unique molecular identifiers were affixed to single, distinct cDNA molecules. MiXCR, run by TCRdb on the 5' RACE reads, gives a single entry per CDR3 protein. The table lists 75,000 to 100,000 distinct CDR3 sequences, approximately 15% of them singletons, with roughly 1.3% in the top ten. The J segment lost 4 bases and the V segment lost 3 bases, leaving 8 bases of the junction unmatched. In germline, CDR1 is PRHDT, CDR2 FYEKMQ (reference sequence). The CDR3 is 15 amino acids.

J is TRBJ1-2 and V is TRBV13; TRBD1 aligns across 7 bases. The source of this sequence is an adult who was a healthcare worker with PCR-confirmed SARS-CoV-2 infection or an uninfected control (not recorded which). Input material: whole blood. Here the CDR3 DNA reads TGTGCCAGCAGCTTTGGACAGGCTGGAGTCTATGGCTACACCTTC. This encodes CASSFGQAGVYGYTF.